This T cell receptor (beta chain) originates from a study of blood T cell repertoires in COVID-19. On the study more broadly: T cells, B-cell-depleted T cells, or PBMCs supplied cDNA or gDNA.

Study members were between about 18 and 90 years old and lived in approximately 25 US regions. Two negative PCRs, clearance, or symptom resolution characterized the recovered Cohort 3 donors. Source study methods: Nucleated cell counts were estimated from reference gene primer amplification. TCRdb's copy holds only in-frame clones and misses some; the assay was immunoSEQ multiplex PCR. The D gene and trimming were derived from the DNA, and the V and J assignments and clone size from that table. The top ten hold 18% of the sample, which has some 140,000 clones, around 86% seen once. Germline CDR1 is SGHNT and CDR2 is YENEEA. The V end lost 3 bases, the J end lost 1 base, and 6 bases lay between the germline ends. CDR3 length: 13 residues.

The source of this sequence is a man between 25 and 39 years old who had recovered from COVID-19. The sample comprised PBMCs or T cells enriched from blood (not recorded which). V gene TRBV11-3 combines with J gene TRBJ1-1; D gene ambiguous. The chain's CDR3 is CASSFQRNTEAFF. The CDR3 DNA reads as TGTGCCAGCAGCTTTCAGCGGAACACTGAAGCTTTCTTT.